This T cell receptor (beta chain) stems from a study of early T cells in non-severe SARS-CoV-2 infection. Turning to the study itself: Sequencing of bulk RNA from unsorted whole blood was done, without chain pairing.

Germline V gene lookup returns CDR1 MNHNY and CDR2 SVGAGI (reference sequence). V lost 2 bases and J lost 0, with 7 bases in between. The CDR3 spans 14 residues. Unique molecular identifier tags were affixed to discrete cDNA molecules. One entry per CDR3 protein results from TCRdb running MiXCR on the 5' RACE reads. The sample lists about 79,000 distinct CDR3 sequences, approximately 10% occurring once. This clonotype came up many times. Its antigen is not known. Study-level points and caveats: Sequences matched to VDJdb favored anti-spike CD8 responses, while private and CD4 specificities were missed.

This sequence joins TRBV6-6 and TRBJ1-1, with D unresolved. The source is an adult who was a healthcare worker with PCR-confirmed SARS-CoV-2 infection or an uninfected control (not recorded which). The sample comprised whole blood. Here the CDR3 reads CASSYSPLNTEAFF. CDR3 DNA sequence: TGTGCCAGCAGTTACAGTCCGTTGAACACTGAAGCTTTCTTT.